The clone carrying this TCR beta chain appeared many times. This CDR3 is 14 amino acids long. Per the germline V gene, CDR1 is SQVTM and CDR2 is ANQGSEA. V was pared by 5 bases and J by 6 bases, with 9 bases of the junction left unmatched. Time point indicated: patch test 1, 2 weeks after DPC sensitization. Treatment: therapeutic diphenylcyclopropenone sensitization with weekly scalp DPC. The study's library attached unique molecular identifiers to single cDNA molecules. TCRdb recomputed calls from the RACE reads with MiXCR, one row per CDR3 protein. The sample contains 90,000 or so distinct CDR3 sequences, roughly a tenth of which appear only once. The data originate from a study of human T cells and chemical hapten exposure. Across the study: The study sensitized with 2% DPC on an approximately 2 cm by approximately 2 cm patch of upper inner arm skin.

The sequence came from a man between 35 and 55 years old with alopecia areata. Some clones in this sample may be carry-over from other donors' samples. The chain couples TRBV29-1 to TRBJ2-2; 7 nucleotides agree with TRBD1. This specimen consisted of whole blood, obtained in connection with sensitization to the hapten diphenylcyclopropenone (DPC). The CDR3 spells CSVTQGVQAGELFF. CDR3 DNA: TGCAGCGTTACGCAGGGGGTACAGGCCGGGGAGCTGTTTTTT.